Described below is a single T cell receptor (beta chain) sequence and its context. No antigen is known for it. This specimen belongs to a study of beta chain features in type 1 diabetes. V was shortened by 0 bases and J by 4 bases, with 7 bases between the two germline ends. Germline lookup yields CDR1 KGHSH and CDR2 LQKENI. The CDR3 contains 13 residues. The isolated RNA, all of it, was reverse transcribed, so expressed TCRB transcripts were what got sequenced. The data were produced by immunoSEQ multiplex PCR, yet TCRdb's version contains in-frame clones alone and is incomplete. The sample carries 810,000 or so clones, roughly 15% recorded once. Study-level results: For patients and controls alike, PCR might favor shorter templates to the same degree.

The TCR sequence derives from a woman aged 18-29 years in good health. The sequencing input was naive CD4+ T cells from blood. The chain uses TRBV18 and TRBJ2-7; D is ambiguous. The chain's CDR3 is CASSPPETYEQYF. DNA of the CDR3: TGTGCCAGCTCACCACCAGAAACTTACGAGCAGTACTTC.